Following are 13 T cell receptor beta chains from one sample sequenced in a study of blood T cell repertoires in COVID-19. Libraries were prepared by immunoSEQ multiplex PCR; TCRdb keeps only in-frame clonotypes and omits some of them. The table lists some 330,000 clones, approximately 88% of them singletons. The sequencing input was PBMCs or T cells enriched from blood (not recorded which). These receptors came from a young man who had recovered from COVID-19.

The chain recombines TRBV4-2 with TRBJ1-2, with 7 bases that match TRBD1. Trimming removed 0 bases from V and 3 bases from J; junction bases left unmatched: 4. The CDR3 spans 15 residues. Per the germline V gene, CDR1 is LGHNA and CDR2 is YNFKEQ. The CDR3 region is CASSQEAGTDYGYTF. CDR3 DNA sequence: TGTGCCAGCAGCCAAGAAGCCGGGACAGACTATGGCTACACCTTC.

This chain uses TRBV28 with TRBJ2-1; a weak D match, TRBD1 (5 bases). Trimming removed 6 bases at V and 4 bases at J, with 10 bases between. In germline, CDR1 is MDHEN, CDR2 SYDVKM. The CDR3 spans 13 residues. The CDR3 bases are TGTGCCAGCAGACAGGACGCATACAATGAGCAGTTCTTC. It yields the protein CASRQDAYNEQFF.

In this sample, this clone turned up once. Here the CDR3 DNA reads TGTGCCTGGAGTGGGGGGGGAGCGCAGTATTTT. Protein product: CAWSGGGAQYF. The chain combines TRBV30 with TRBJ2-3, with 7 positions matching TRBD2. Germline V gives CDR1 GTSNPN, CDR2 SVGIG (reference sequence). The CDR3 runs to 11 residues. V was clipped by 1 base and J by 10 bases; unmatched bases: 2.

This clone was counted a few times. This chain connects TRBV5-1 to TRBJ2-5, with 7 bases lining up with TRBD1. The germline CDR1 and CDR2 sequences are SGHRS and YFSETQ. The J segment lost 7 bases and the V segment lost 4 bases, leaving 10 bases of the junction unmatched. This CDR3 has 14 residues. The CDR3: CASSIGQAEGTQYF. CDR3 bases: TGCGCCAGCAGCATAGGACAGGCCGAGGGGACCCAGTACTTC.

This clone was seen a handful of times. V gene TRBV2 combines with J gene TRBJ1-4; unclear D gene. The V gene's germline CDR1 is SNHLY and CDR2 FYNNEI. The CDR3 length is 14 residues. V gave up 4 bases and J gave up 6 bases, with 12 bases separating them. In DNA, the CDR3 is TGTGCCAGCAGTGGGGCAGCGGGGTATGAAAAACTGTTTTTT. Translation: CASSGAAGYEKLFF.

The chain links TRBV6-4 to TRBJ2-3; D call uncertain. The CDR3 contains 13 residues. Trimming removed 2 bases at V and 2 bases at J, with 5 bases between. The germline V gene encodes CDR1 MRHNA and CDR2 SNTAGT. The CDR3 sequence is CASSDQATDTQYF. CDR3 sequence (DNA): TGTGCCAGCAGTGACCAGGCCACAGATACGCAGTATTTT.

The V gene is TRBV3-1 (or the pseudogene TRBV3-2), the J gene TRBJ2-5; D ambiguous. Germline V gives CDR1 LGHDT, CDR2 YNNKEL (reference sequence). Between the trimmed V and J ends, which lost 1 base and 1 base, there was a span of 7 bases. The CDR3 loop spans 14 amino acids. The CDR3 bases are TGTGCCAGCAGCCAAGTTGTCTTCCAAGAGACCCAGTACTTC. The encoded protein is CASSQVVFQETQYF.

The rearrangement uses TRBV2 and TRBJ1-1, with 8 bases identical to TRBD1. Germline loops: CDR1 SNHLY, CDR2 FYNNEI. This CDR3 contains 14 residues. V lost 6 bases, J lost 5 bases, and 8 bases stayed unmatched. The CDR3 sequence is CASSQDREGTEAFF. The DNA of the CDR3 is TGTGCCAGCAGCCAGGACAGGGAGGGGACTGAAGCTTTCTTT.

The V gene is TRBV10-3, the J gene TRBJ1-1; 10 nucleotides align to TRBD1. CDR3 length equals 14 residues. With 6 bases clipped from V and 3 bases from J, the junction kept 4 bases outside the gene matches. Germline V gene data show CDR1 as ENHRY and CDR2 as SYGVKD. CDR3 in DNA: TGTGCCATCAGGGTGGGACAGGGGTACACTGAAGCTTTCTTT. It encodes CAIRVGQGYTEAFF.

The chain joins TRBV4-2 to TRBJ1-1; no clear D. Germline V gene data show CDR1 as LGHNA and CDR2 as YNFKEQ. V lost 3 bases and J lost 3, with 17 bases in between. The CDR3 is 16 residues long. The CDR3 sequence: CASSHNRRSVHTEAFF. In DNA form, the CDR3 reads TGTGCCAGCAGCCACAACAGACGATCCGTCCACACTGAAGCTTTCTTT.

This chain links TRBV3-1 (or the pseudogene TRBV3-2) with TRBJ1-4, with D possibly TRBD1 on 6 matching bases. V was clipped by 6 bases and J by 6 bases, with 20 bases between them. Germline CDR1 LGHDT, CDR2 YNNKEL (reference sequence). The CDR3 has 16 amino acids. In DNA form, the CDR3 reads TGTGCCAGCAGTCCACAATTATTGGACAGATATGAAAAACTGTTTTTT. Amino acid sequence: CASSPQLLDRYEKLFF.

This chain joins TRBV24-1 and TRBJ2-1; 9 positions agree with TRBD1. Germline V gene sequence: CDR1 KGHDR, CDR2 SFDVKD. Unmatched junction bases numbered 19, after V lost 4 bases and J lost 7 bases. The CDR3 runs to 19 residues. CDR3 coding DNA: TGTGCCACCAGTGACCCTGCCCAGGGACAGGGAGTTCCTCCGAATGAGCAGTTCTTC. Protein product: CATSDPAQGQGVPPNEQFF.

The chain carries TRBV11-3 and TRBJ2-1; weak D call: TRBD2 (6 bases). V lost 5 bases to trimming and J lost 8 bases, with 13 bases between them. The CDR3 length is 13 residues. CDR1 and CDR2 from the germline V gene are SGHNT and YENEEA. As DNA, the CDR3 is TGTGCCAGCAGCCTCGATCGGGGGTATGAGCAGTTCTTC. Protein sequence: CASSLDRGYEQFF.